These 7 T cell receptor beta chains were sequenced from one sample in a study of blood T cell repertoires in COVID-19. TCRdb keeps only in-frame clones here, not all; method: immunoSEQ multiplex PCR. The sample carries 15,000 or so clones, just over 85% recorded once. Sample: peripheral blood. The origin of the receptors is a human donor in a cohort sampled during active COVID-19.

The table lists this clone with a few counts. V usage is TRBV27 and J usage is TRBJ2-7; 10 nucleotides match TRBD1. The length of the CDR3 is 15 residues. The germline V gene encodes CDR1 MNHEY and CDR2 SMNVEV (reference sequence). V dropped 2 bases and J dropped 1; count of bases not matched to a gene: 2. CDR3 amino acids: CASSLGDRGSYEQYF. In DNA, the CDR3 is TGTGCCAGCAGTTTAGGGGACAGGGGATCCTACGAGCAGTACTTC.

The chain joins TRBV7-3 to TRBJ2-5; tentative D call: TRBD2 (6 bases). The CDR3 totals 14 residues. V was clipped by 1 base and J by 1 base, with 7 bases between them. Germline V gene sequence: CDR1 SGHTA, CDR2 FQGTGA. CDR3 bases: TGTGCCAGCAGCTTAAGTAGCGGCCAAGAGACCCAGTACTTC. It translates to CASSLSSGQETQYF.

The chain recombines TRBV6-1 with TRBJ2-3; the D is unclear. Trimming took off 1 base at V and 3 bases at J, with 11 bases between the two ends. The CDR3 totals 15 residues. CDR1 and CDR2 from the germline V gene are MNHNS and SASEGT. CDR3 in amino acids: CASSEDWSNTDTQYF. The CDR3 DNA is TGTGCCAGCAGTGAAGACTGGAGTAATACAGATACGCAGTATTTT.

This clone was picked up one time. J is TRBJ2-6 and V is TRBV19, with 8 bases fitting TRBD1. Germline CDR1 LNHDA, CDR2 SQIVND (reference sequence). CDR3 length equals 16 residues. The trim removed 5 bases at V and 2 bases at J, leaving 5 bases unmatched. This CDR3 is CASSGQGSPGANVLTF. The CDR3 region has the DNA TGTGCCAGTAGTGGACAGGGCTCCCCTGGGGCCAACGTCCTGACTTTC.

This clone was picked up one time. The chain couples TRBV7-3 to TRBJ1-1; 8 bases line up with TRBD1. V shed 4 bases, J shed 10 bases, and the junction held 11 bases outside the gene matches. Germline V gives CDR1 SGHTA, CDR2 FQGTGA. The CDR3 loop spans 14 amino acids. In DNA, the CDR3 is TGTGCCAGCAGCTCCGACAGGGGAGGACTAGGAGCTTTCTTT. Its protein product is CASSSDRGGLGAFF.

The chain combines TRBV15 with TRBJ1-4; no clear D gene. Trimming pared 0 bases from V and 8 bases from J, leaving 13 bases between. This CDR3 has 15 amino acids. CDR1 is LNHNV and CDR2 is YYDKDF in the germline V gene (reference sequence). The CDR3 sequence is CATSRDRWAREKLFF. CDR3 nucleotides: TGTGCCACCAGCAGAGATCGTTGGGCCAGAGAAAAACTGTTTTTT.

This clone has a single count. J is TRBJ2-1 and V is TRBV27; TRBD2 matches 7 bases. V shed 4 bases, J shed 6 bases, and the junction held 12 bases outside the gene matches. Germline V gene lookup returns CDR1 MNHEY and CDR2 SMNVEV (reference sequence). The CDR3 is 16 amino acids. The CDR3 spells CASSSPSGEVLNEQFF. DNA for the CDR3: TGTGCCAGCAGTTCCCCCAGCGGGGAAGTTCTCAATGAGCAGTTCTTC.